The 17 T cell receptor beta chains below come from one sample, sequenced in a study of blood T cell repertoires in COVID-19. Assay used: immunoSEQ multiplex PCR; TCRdb lists only in-frame clones, some missing. This table has some 85,000 clones, more than 80% appearing once. Sample: peripheral blood. These receptors were taken from a woman aged 80 or over with acute or convalescent COVID-19.

This clone appeared a few times. The chain uses TRBV18 and TRBJ2-5; TRBD2 is a possible D gene (7 bases). CDR3 size: 14 residues. Germline CDR1 KGHSH, CDR2 LQKENI. Trimming took off 3 bases at V and 0 bases at J, with 8 bases between the two ends. This CDR3 reads CASSPGGHQETQYF. The CDR3 coding sequence is TGTGCCAGCTCACCCGGGGGGCACCAAGAGACCCAGTACTTC.

The chain carries TRBV19 and TRBJ2-1, with a tentative D call TRBD2 (6 bases). CDR3 length equals 15 residues. V lost 3 bases, J lost 2 bases, and 11 bases lay in between. The germline gives CDR1 LNHDA, CDR2 SQIVND (reference sequence). The CDR3 DNA is TGTGCCAGTAGTATGGGAGCGGGTCCCTACAATGAGCAGTTCTTC. This sequence encodes CASSMGAGPYNEQFF.

The chain uses TRBV7-9 and TRBJ1-6; D is ambiguous. The germline V gene encodes CDR1 SEHNR and CDR2 FQNEAQ (reference sequence). Trimming pared 0 bases from V and 6 bases from J, leaving 9 bases between. There are 15 residues in the CDR3. The CDR3 reads CASSLADGGNSPLHF. The CDR3 DNA follows: TGTGCCAGCAGCTTAGCTGATGGCGGTAATTCACCCCTCCACTTT.

The chain combines TRBV7-8 with TRBJ2-2; a possible D gene is TRBD1 (6 bases). This CDR3 region has 16 residues. Germline V gene data show CDR1 as SGHVS and CDR2 as FQNEAQ. Trimming removed 1 base at V and 6 bases at J, with 15 bases between. CDR3 amino acids: CASSLVWGLGAGELFF. The CDR3 DNA reads TGTGCCAGCAGCTTAGTGTGGGGGCTCGGGGCCGGGGAGCTGTTTTTT.

The V gene is TRBV6-1, the J gene TRBJ2-7, with TRBD2 matching 11 bases. Germline V gene lookup returns CDR1 MNHNS and CDR2 SASEGT. There are 18 residues in the CDR3. V gave up 1 base and J gave up 5 bases; unmatched junction bases: 13. CDR3 nucleotides: TGTGCCAGCAGTGAAGGGCTAGCGGGAGGTTCCCGAAGGGACGAGCAGTACTTC. The encoded protein is CASSEGLAGGSRRDEQYF.

The rearrangement links TRBV6-5 to TRBJ1-2, with 10 bases lining up with TRBD1. The CDR3 runs 15 residues. The V gene end was trimmed by 4 bases and the J gene end by 3 bases; junction bases not matched to a gene: 5. CDR1 MNHEY and CDR2 SVGAGI come from the germline V gene. The CDR3 here is CASSFPGTGDYGYTF. CDR3 nucleotide sequence: TGTGCCAGCAGTTTCCCCGGGACAGGGGACTATGGCTACACCTTC.

In its sample, this clone was seen a few times. V gene TRBV6-5 combines with J gene TRBJ2-2, with TRBD1 matching over 7 bases. This CDR3 contains 14 residues. The J segment lost 1 base and the V segment lost 7 bases, leaving 3 bases of the junction unmatched. Germline V gene sequence: CDR1 MNHEY, CDR2 SVGAGI. The CDR3 loop is CASKRTGNTGELFF. The DNA of the CDR3 is TGTGCCAGCAAGAGGACAGGGAACACCGGGGAGCTGTTTTTT.

This chain links TRBV14 with TRBJ2-2; a possible D gene is TRBD2 (5 bases). The CDR3 length is 19 residues. Trimming cost V 0 bases and J 7 bases, with 24 bases left between them. Germline V CDR1 and CDR2: SGHDN, FVKESK. Here the CDR3 reads CASSQDLPGVPLLNGELFF. The CDR3 coding sequence is TGTGCCAGCAGCCAAGACCTACCCGGGGTTCCCCTATTGAACGGGGAGCTGTTTTTT.

This rearrangement joins TRBV7-9 to TRBJ2-1; 8 bases fit TRBD1. V shed 5 bases, J shed 5 bases, and the junction held 11 bases outside the gene matches. The germline gives CDR1 SEHNR, CDR2 FQNEAQ (reference sequence). The CDR3 loop spans 16 amino acids. The CDR3 coding sequence is TGTGCCAGCAGCCCCCCCTGGACAGGGAGTAACAATGAGCAGTTCTTC. Translation: CASSPPWTGSNNEQFF. Supplemented by reference TRBV7-9 and TRBJ2-1, the full variable domain reads DTGVSQNPRHKITKRGQNVTFRCDPISEHNRLYWYRQTLGQGPEFLTYFQNEAQLEKSRLLSDRFSAERPKGSFSTLEIQRTEQGDSAMYLCASSPPWTGSNNEQFFGPGTRLTVL.

The chain uses TRBV21-1 and TRBJ2-2; TRBD1, the D gene given by the table, was not confirmed from the DNA. TRBV21-1 is a pseudogene locus. The CDR3 contains 17 residues. DNA of the CDR3: TGTGCCAGCAGCGTGGACACCGGGACAGGGAACACCGGGGAGCTGTTTTTT. Translated: CASSVDTGTGNTGELFF.

The chain joins TRBV11-2 to TRBJ2-1, with D hard to call. Trimming pared 2 bases from V and 4 bases from J, leaving 9 bases between. Per germline, CDR1 SGHAT and CDR2 FQNNGV. This CDR3 region has 14 residues. This CDR3 reads CASSLWSKYNEQFF. The CDR3 nucleotides read TGTGCCAGCAGCTTATGGAGTAAATACAATGAGCAGTTCTTC.

This sequence joins TRBV11-3 and TRBJ1-1; 7 nucleotides line up with TRBD1. V was pared by 5 bases and J by 2 bases, with 8 bases of the junction left unmatched. This CDR3 has 15 residues. Germline V gene lookup returns CDR1 SGHNT and CDR2 YENEEA. The CDR3 DNA reads TGTGCCAGCAGCCCCAAGCACAGGGGAAACACTGAAGCTTTCTTT. It encodes CASSPKHRGNTEAFF.

The chain recombines TRBV19 with TRBJ1-2; a possible D gene is TRBD1 (6 bases). Germline V gene data show CDR1 as LNHDA and CDR2 as SQIVND (reference sequence). This CDR3 comprises 13 residues. V was clipped by 2 bases and J by 2 bases, with 6 bases between them. The CDR3 sequence is CASSIQGNYGYTF. Written as DNA, the CDR3 is TGTGCCAGTAGTATACAGGGGAACTATGGCTACACCTTC.

The chain links TRBV4-2 to TRBJ2-5, with 14 nucleotides matching TRBD2. Germline V gives CDR1 LGHNA, CDR2 YNFKEQ. Trimming at V came to 1 base and at J to 5 bases, leaving 9 bases not matched to a gene. The CDR3 sequence is 18 residues long. The CDR3 here is CASSQGPRLAGGLETQYF. The DNA for the CDR3 is TGTGCCAGCAGCCAAGGGCCCCGACTAGCGGGGGGGCTCGAGACCCAGTACTTC.

The chain has TRBV19 and TRBJ2-3, with D possibly TRBD2 on 5 matching bases. The ends were cut back, 3 bases at V and 1 base at J, with 8 bases in the middle. Germline V lookup: CDR1 LNHDA, CDR2 SQIVND (reference sequence). This CDR3 has 14 amino acids. The CDR3 here is CASSIGLRTDTQYF. The CDR3 DNA is TGTGCCAGTAGTATCGGACTGCGCACAGATACGCAGTATTTT.

A few counts support this clone. J is TRBJ2-1 and V is TRBV20-1; the match to TRBD2 covers 7 bases. This CDR3 is built from 11 residues. CDR1 is DFQATT and CDR2 is SNEGSKA in the germline V gene (reference sequence). With 8 bases clipped from V and 10 bases from J, the junction kept 8 bases outside the gene matches. The CDR3 DNA follows: TGCAGTCCCCTGAGAGCGGGGGAGCAGTTCTTC. This sequence encodes CSPLRAGEQFF.

V and J are TRBV24-1 and TRBJ2-1; 7 nucleotides line up with TRBD2. Looked up from germline, CDR1 is KGHDR and CDR2 is SFDVKD. CDR3 length: 15 residues. The J segment lost 7 bases and the V segment lost 4 bases, leaving 9 bases of the junction unmatched. CDR3 in DNA: TGTGCCACCAGTGACCGCACCATGGGAGGGAATGAGCAGTTCTTC. Protein product: CATSDRTMGGNEQFF.